Each of the 13 T cell receptor beta chains below was sequenced from the same sample in a study of T cell repertoires in cytomegalovirus infection. TCRdb processed the reads anew with MiXCR; each CDR3 protein has one entry. The top ten clones hold around a third of a sample with around 110,000 distinct CDR3 sequences, roughly 9.1% of them seen once. These receptors' antigens are unknown. What was sequenced was PBMCs, sequenced either directly or after in vitro stimulation (not recorded which). These receptors were obtained from a human donor in good health (CMV status not recorded). Some clones in this sample may be carry-over from other donors' samples.

In its sample, this clonotype was seen many times. This rearrangement joins TRBV12-3 or TRBV12-4 to TRBJ2-7, with 8 bases fitting TRBD1. The CDR3 covers 14 residues. The V gene end was trimmed by 7 bases and the J gene end by 2 bases; junction bases not matched to a gene: 7. The CDR3 loop reads CASTLTGVTYEQYF. For the CDR3, the DNA is TGTGCCAGCACCCTGACAGGGGTGACCTACGAGCAGTACTTC.

At least ten counts were recorded for this clonotype. The chain recombines TRBV4-1 with TRBJ2-1; TRBD2 is a possible D gene (6 bases). Germline-derived CDR1 and CDR2 are MGHRA and YSYEKL. V was pared by 2 bases and J by 9 bases, with 11 bases between. This CDR3 region has 13 residues. The CDR3 spells CASSQRLVGEQFF. DNA of the CDR3: TGCGCCAGCAGCCAAAGACTAGTGGGTGAGCAGTTCTTC.

This clonotype was recorded a few times. The chain couples TRBV10-2 to TRBJ1-3, with D perhaps TRBD1 (5 bases). Germline CDR1 reads WSHSY; CDR2 reads SAAADI. Trimming pared 6 bases from V and 0 bases from J, leaving 12 bases between. CDR3 length equals 15 residues. CDR3 amino acids: CASRVGQDSGNTIYF. The CDR3 bases are TGCGCCAGCAGGGTGGGGCAGGACTCTGGAAACACCATATATTTT.

Turning to this clonotype: The junction departs from the called germline gene at one end, perhaps through a read error. This chain uses TRBV28 with TRBJ1-5; D not resolved. CDR3 length: 16 residues. Looked up from germline, CDR1 is MDHEN and CDR2 is SYDVKM. The CDR3, as DNA: TGCGCCAGCAGTTTAGTCCCAGGTAAAACTAATCAGCCCCAGCAGTTT. This encodes CASSLVPGKTNQPQQF.

This clonotype was detected many times. V and J are TRBV25-1 and TRBJ1-4; no firm D call. Deletions cut 3 bases from V and 8 bases from J, with 13 bases between. Looked up from germline, CDR1 is MGHDK and CDR2 is SYGVNS. The CDR3 is made up of 14 amino acids. The DNA for the CDR3 is TGTGCCAGCAGTGAGCCAGGCCCTGGGGAAAAACTGTTTTTT. This codes for CASSEPGPGEKLFF.

The V call is TRBV20-1, the J call TRBJ2-3; no clear D. The length of the CDR3 is 12 residues. CDR1 and CDR2 (germline): DFQATT, SNEGSKA (reference sequence). V shed 6 bases and J shed 1 base, with 8 bases lying between them. CDR3 sequence reads: CSATIGTDTQYF. Written as DNA, the CDR3 is TGCAGTGCCACCATAGGCACAGATACGCAGTATTTT.

This clonotype was found many times. The chain links TRBV10-3 to TRBJ2-3; 13 bases fit TRBD2. CDR1 and CDR2 from the germline V gene are ENHRY and SYGVKD. Germline trimming cut 6 bases from V and 0 bases from J; bases unmatched to any gene: 21. The CDR3 is 22 residues long. CDR3: CAIRARDTERTSGRPSTDTQYF. The CDR3 DNA sequence: TGTGCCATCAGAGCGCGGGACACTGAGAGGACTAGCGGGAGACCTAGCACAGATACGCAGTATTTT.

This chain links TRBV6-2 or TRBV6-3 with TRBJ2-1; D could derive from TRBD1 or TRBD2 (5 bases each). CDR3 length: 13 residues. Germline V lookup: CDR1 MNHEY, CDR2 SVGEGT. Trimming cost V 2 bases and J 6 bases, with 8 bases left between them. For the CDR3, the DNA is TGTGCCAGCAGTTACACCGGGACCAATGAGCAGTTCTTC. Amino acid sequence: CASSYTGTNEQFF.

This clonotype was counted ten times or more. The chain uses TRBV7-2 and TRBJ2-1; TRBD1 might be the D (6 bases). V was clipped by 5 bases and J by 7 bases, with 24 bases between them. CDR1 and CDR2 (germline): SGHTA, FQGNSA. CDR3 length: 17 amino acids. CDR3 amino acids: CASSPIQGHRTWNEQFF. CDR3 DNA sequence: TGTGCCAGCAGCCCTATTCAGGGACACAGAACGTGGAATGAGCAGTTCTTC.

This clonotype was picked up many times. The chain employs TRBV3-1 and TRBJ2-4, with TRBD1 identical over 7 bases. The V gene's germline CDR1 is LGHDT and CDR2 YNNKEL (reference sequence). V shed 7 bases and J 2 bases; nucleotides not matched to a gene: 2. The length of the CDR3 is 13 residues. The CDR3 spells CASMGQSKNIQYF. DNA of the CDR3: TGTGCCAGCATGGGACAGTCCAAAAACATTCAGTACTTC.

This clonotype has ten or more counts. This chain connects TRBV7-2 to TRBJ1-2; 9 positions agree with TRBD1. The CDR3 loop spans 15 amino acids. After removal of 5 bases from V and 2 bases from J, the junction contained 6 bases not matched to a gene. Germline CDR1 reads SGHTA; CDR2 reads FQGNSA. The CDR3 nucleotides read TGTGCCAGCAGCCTACAGGGGGCGTCGAACTATGGCTACACCTTC. Translation: CASSLQGASNYGYTF.

This clonotype was picked up many times. CDR3 region: CASSRTGQGANQPQHF. The CDR3 coding sequence is TGTGCCAGCAGCCGCACCGGGCAGGGGGCGAATCAGCCCCAGCATTTT. The J gene is TRBJ1-5, the V gene TRBV7-2; 8 bases fit TRBD1. Germline V lookup: CDR1 SGHTA, CDR2 FQGNSA. CDR3 length equals 16 residues. J gave up 4 bases and V 5 bases, and 10 bases lay outside the gene matches.

This clonotype was picked up many times. The chain joins TRBV10-3 to TRBJ1-1; a weak D match, TRBD1 (5 bases). The V gene's germline CDR1 is ENHRY and CDR2 SYGVKD. The length of the CDR3 is 15 residues. The V end lost 6 bases, the J end lost 5 bases, and 19 bases lay between the germline ends. CDR3 protein: CAISPRGRVGTEAFF. In DNA form, the CDR3 reads TGTGCCATCAGCCCGAGGGGCCGGGTTGGGACTGAAGCTTTCTTT.